The source of this T cell receptor (beta chain) is a study of T cell responses to AZD1222 COVID-19 vaccine. The germline V and J ends were trimmed by 5 bases and 4 bases, with 9 bases remaining between them. CDR1 is SGHRS and CDR2 is YFSETQ in the germline V gene. The CDR3 has 12 residues. TCRdb's copy holds only in-frame clones and misses some; the assay was immunoSEQ multiplex PCR. The table lists 100,000 to 120,000 clones, less than 95% of them singletons. The V and J genes are TRBV5-1 and TRBJ1-2; D uncertain. Specimen: peripheral blood, collected on day 0 of AZD1222 vaccination. The clonotype was recovered from an adult in good health. CDR3 bases: TGCGCCAGCAGGGCGGCCTCCTATGGCTACACCTTC. As protein: CASRAASYGYTF.